This TCR beta chain was obtained from a study of T cell responses to AZD1222 COVID-19 vaccine. Sequencing was performed with immunoSEQ multiplex PCR; in TCRdb, only in-frame clones are kept and a portion is missing. The sample has 140,000 to 150,000 clones, about 92% seen once. Germline trimming cut 7 bases from V and 3 bases from J; bases unmatched to any gene: 9. CDR3 length equals 15 residues. Germline CDR1 is KGHDR and CDR2 is SFDVKD. The V gene is TRBV24-1, the J gene TRBJ2-3; 7 bases line up with TRBD2. This sequence originates from an adult who had recovered from COVID-19. The sample was peripheral blood, taken after recovery from COVID-19. This CDR3 reads CATSLAALGTDTQYF. The CDR3 DNA reads as TGTGCCACCAGCCTAGCGGCCCTAGGGACAGATACGCAGTATTTT.